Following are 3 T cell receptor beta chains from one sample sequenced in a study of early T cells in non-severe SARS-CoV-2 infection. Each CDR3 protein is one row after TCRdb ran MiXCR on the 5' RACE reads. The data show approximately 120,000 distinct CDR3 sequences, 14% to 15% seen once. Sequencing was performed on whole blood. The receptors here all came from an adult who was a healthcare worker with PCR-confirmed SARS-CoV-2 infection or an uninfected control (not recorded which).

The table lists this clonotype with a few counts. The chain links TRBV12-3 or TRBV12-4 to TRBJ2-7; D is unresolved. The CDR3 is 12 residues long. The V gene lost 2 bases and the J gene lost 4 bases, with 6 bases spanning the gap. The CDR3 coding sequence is TGTGCCAGCAGTTTAAGGCCTTACGAGCAGTACTTC. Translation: CASSLRPYEQYF.

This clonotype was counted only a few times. The CDR3 loop is CASSSDPNSPLHF. The CDR3 DNA follows: TGCGCCAGCAGCTCCGATCCGAATTCACCCCTCCACTTT. The chain has TRBV5-1 and TRBJ1-6, with no clear D. V lost 3 bases, J lost 7 bases, and 8 bases lay in between. This CDR3 contains 13 residues. CDR1 is SGHRS and CDR2 is YFSETQ in the germline V gene.

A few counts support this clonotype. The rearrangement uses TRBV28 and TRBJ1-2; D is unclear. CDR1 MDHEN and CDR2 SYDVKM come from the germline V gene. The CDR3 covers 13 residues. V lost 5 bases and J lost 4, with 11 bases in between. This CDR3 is CASSIQSAYGYTF. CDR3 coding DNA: TGTGCCAGCAGTATTCAGTCTGCCTATGGCTACACCTTC.